These T cell receptor beta chains were read from a single sample in a study of patients and donors after allogeneic stem cell transplantation. TCRdb processed the RT-PCR reads anew with MiXCR; each CDR3 protein has one entry. Of roughly 880,000 distinct CDR3 sequences in the sample, about a sixth are singletons; the top ten hold around 6%. The sequenced material came from blood, either unsorted or a sorted T cell fraction (not recorded which). All receptors come from a human donor who was either an allogeneic HSCT recipient or a stem cell or donor lymphocyte infusion donor (not recorded which). It is not recorded whose cells these are; they may come from a transplant donor. Each CDR3 is given with its conserved first and last residue. D genes are given only for firm matches. Size tells how often a clone was seen (once, few, many) or the class of an expanded clone, and some rows leave it out.

D gene: .
clone size: few
V gene: TRBV24-1
J gene: TRBJ2-2
CDR3 length: 14
CDR3 protein: CATSDPGGYRELFF
CDR3 DNA: TGTGCCACCAGTGATCCGGGTGGGTACCGGGAGCTGTTTTTT

D gene: .
clone size: .
V gene: TRBV11-2
J gene: TRBJ2-7
CDR3 length: 12
CDR3 protein: CASSLDGMGGYF
CDR3 DNA: TGTGCCAGCAGCTTAGACGGCATGGGAGGGTACTTC

D gene: TRBD1
clone size: .
V gene: TRBV6-1
J gene: TRBJ1-6
CDR3 length: 15
CDR3 protein: CASRTGQLIHSPLHF
CDR3 DNA: TGTGCCAGCAGGACGGGACAGTTAATCCATTCACCCCTCCACTTT

D gene: .
clone size: .
V gene: TRBV12-5
J gene: TRBJ2-1
CDR3 length: 16
CDR3 protein: CASGLVARRPYNEQFF
CDR3 DNA: TGTGCTAGTGGTTTAGTAGCTAGGCGGCCCTACAATGAGCAGTTCTTC

D gene: TRBD2
clone size: few
V gene: TRBV5-5
J gene: TRBJ2-5
CDR3 length: 17
CDR3 protein: CASSSGLAGMIQETQYF
CDR3 DNA: TGTGCCAGCAGCTCAGGACTAGCGGGGATGATCCAAGAGACCCAGTACTTC

D gene: TRBD2
clone size: few
V gene: TRBV12-3/TRBV12-4
J gene: TRBJ2-1
CDR3 length: 13
CDR3 protein: CASGEREKNEQFF
CDR3 DNA: TGTGCCAGCGGGGAGCGGGAAAAGAATGAGCAGTTCTTC

D gene: TRBD1
clone size: .
V gene: TRBV13
J gene: TRBJ2-7
CDR3 length: 16
CDR3 protein: CASSRSSGTGVREQYF
CDR3 DNA: TGTGCCAGCAGCAGATCCTCCGGGACAGGGGTCAGAGAGCAGTACTTC

D gene: .
clone size: few
V gene: TRBV7-2
J gene: TRBJ2-3
CDR3 length: 14
CDR3 protein: CASSGYGRRDTQYF
CDR3 DNA: TGTGCCAGCAGCGGCTACGGACGCAGAGATACGCAGTATTTT

D gene: TRBD1
clone size: .
V gene: TRBV5-1
J gene: TRBJ2-2
CDR3 length: 16
CDR3 protein: CASSLNRDSLTGELFF
CDR3 DNA: TGCGCCAGCAGCCTAAACCGGGACAGCTTAACCGGGGAGCTGTTTTTT

D gene: .
clone size: few
V gene: TRBV7-2
J gene: TRBJ2-5
CDR3 length: 15
CDR3 protein: CASSLVGRGGETQYF
CDR3 DNA: TGTGCCAGCAGCTTGGTTGGGAGGGGGGGAGAGACCCAGTACTTC

D gene: TRBD1
clone size: .
V gene: TRBV7-2
J gene: TRBJ2-5
CDR3 length: 15
CDR3 protein: CASSSGTGLQETQYF
CDR3 DNA: TGTGCCAGCAGCTCGGGGACAGGGCTCCAAGAGACCCAGTACTTC

D gene: TRBD2
clone size: .
V gene: TRBV20-1
J gene: TRBJ2-1
CDR3 length: 16
CDR3 protein: CSAALPLAGGYNEQFF
CDR3 DNA: TGCAGTGCTGCTCTGCCCCTAGCGGGGGGCTACAATGAGCAGTTCTTC

D gene: TRBD2
clone size: .
V gene: TRBV9
J gene: TRBJ2-3
CDR3 length: 16
CDR3 protein: CASSVGTSGSTDTQYF
CDR3 DNA: TGTGCCAGCAGCGTAGGGACTAGCGGGAGCACAGATACGCAGTATTTT

D gene: TRBD2
clone size: .
V gene: TRBV14
J gene: TRBJ2-3
CDR3 length: 17
CDR3 protein: CASSHSLLAGRADTQYF
CDR3 DNA: TGTGCCAGCAGCCATTCACTTCTAGCGGGGAGGGCGGATACGCAGTATTTT

D gene: .
clone size: .
V gene: TRBV5-4
J gene: TRBJ1-1
CDR3 length: 15
CDR3 protein: CASSSPGQWNTEAFF
CDR3 DNA: TGTGCCAGCAGCTCTCCGGGACAATGGAACACTGAAGCTTTCTTT

D gene: .
clone size: .
V gene: TRBV6-1
J gene: TRBJ1-5
CDR3 length: 13
CDR3 protein: CASTAGAGVPQHF
CDR3 DNA: TGTGCCAGCACCGCAGGGGCGGGGGTGCCCCAGCATTTT

D gene: .
clone size: few
V gene: TRBV12-5
J gene: TRBJ1-2
CDR3 length: 13
CDR3 protein: CASGLSQGSGYTF
CDR3 DNA: TGTGCTAGTGGTTTGAGTCAGGGGAGCGGCTACACCTTC

D gene: TRBD2
clone size: .
V gene: TRBV7-3
J gene: TRBJ2-1
CDR3 length: 15
CDR3 protein: CASSFPGLVYNEQFF
CDR3 DNA: TGTGCCAGCAGCTTTCCGGGACTAGTCTACAATGAGCAGTTCTTC

D gene: .
clone size: .
V gene: TRBV12-3/TRBV12-4
J gene: TRBJ1-6
CDR3 length: 15
CDR3 protein: CALAQASRGNSPLHF
CDR3 DNA: TGTGCCCTCGCCCAGGCGAGCAGGGGAAATTCACCCCTCCACTTT

D gene: .
clone size: .
V gene: TRBV9
J gene: TRBJ2-3
CDR3 length: 18
CDR3 protein: CASSFRGGRYLITDTQYF
CDR3 DNA: TGTGCCAGCAGCTTCAGGGGGGGGCGATACCTAATCACAGATACGCAGTATTTT

D gene: .
clone size: .
V gene: TRBV14
J gene: TRBJ2-1
CDR3 length: 14
CDR3 protein: CASSQHDRYNEQFF
CDR3 DNA: TGTGCCAGCAGCCAACACGACAGGTACAATGAGCAGTTCTTC

D gene: TRBD1
clone size: few
V gene: TRBV3-1
J gene: TRBJ1-1
CDR3 length: 14
CDR3 protein: CASSPPHRGPEAFF
CDR3 DNA: TGTGCCAGCAGCCCCCCCCACAGGGGGCCTGAAGCTTTCTTT

D gene: TRBD1
clone size: .
V gene: TRBV9
J gene: TRBJ2-1
CDR3 length: 18
CDR3 protein: CASSAPRPGTGALNEQFF
CDR3 DNA: TGTGCCAGCAGCGCTCCCCGTCCCGGGACAGGGGCGCTCAATGAGCAGTTCTTC

D gene: .
clone size: .
V gene: TRBV9
J gene: TRBJ2-3
CDR3 length: 15
CDR3 protein: CASGATGSPTDTQYF
CDR3 DNA: TGTGCCAGCGGCGCAACAGGGAGTCCGACAGATACGCAGTATTTT

D gene: .
clone size: many
V gene: TRBV12-3/TRBV12-4
J gene: TRBJ1-1
CDR3 length: 14
CDR3 protein: CASSFRGGSTEAFF
CDR3 DNA: TGTGCCAGCAGTTTTCGGGGTGGGAGTACTGAAGCTTTCTTT

D gene: .
clone size: many
V gene: TRBV29-1
J gene: TRBJ1-1
CDR3 length: 14
CDR3 protein: CSAKQNQGLAEAFF
CDR3 DNA: TGCAGCGCAAAACAGAATCAGGGTCTTGCTGAAGCTTTCTTT

D gene: TRBD1
clone size: once
V gene: TRBV10-3
J gene: TRBJ2-1
CDR3 length: 16
CDR3 protein: CAISLGQGLLDNEQFF
CDR3 DNA: TGTGCCATCAGCCTAGGACAGGGATTGTTGGACAATGAGCAGTTCTTC